The next 5 T cell receptor beta chains were all read from a single sample in a study of shared clonotypes between healthy human individuals. Naive CD8 cells comprised CD45RO-negative, CCR7-positively selected cells, excluding terminally differentiated effector memory CD45RA+ cells. The data were produced by immunoSEQ multiplex PCR, yet TCRdb's version contains in-frame clones alone and is incomplete. The top ten clones hold 1.5% to 2% of a sample with millions of clones, 85% to 95% of them seen once. Input material: naive CD8+ T cells from PBMCs. The origin of the receptors is a man in his late teens or twenties in good health. Some clones in this sample may be carry-over from other donors' samples.

The chain combines TRBV5-1 with TRBJ1-4; 7 positions agree with TRBD1. There are 18 residues in the CDR3. CDR1 is SGHRS, CDR2 YFSETQ, per germline. V shed 3 bases and J 0 bases; nucleotides not matched to a gene: 11. CDR3 in DNA: TGCGCCAGCAGCTCAAACGACAGGGTGGGATCAACTAATGAAAAACTGTTTTTT. As protein: CASSSNDRVGSTNEKLFF.

The chain links TRBV27 to TRBJ1-5; the D gene is possibly TRBD1 (5 bases). The CDR3 totals 15 residues. Deletions cut 5 bases from V and 5 bases from J, with 16 bases between. Germline V lookup: CDR1 MNHEY, CDR2 SMNVEV (reference sequence). The CDR3 coding sequence is TGTGCCAGCAGTCCGCTGGGGGGGGGATATCAGCCCCAGCATTTT. Translating it yields CASSPLGGGYQPQHF.

This clone is a singleton in its sample. This chain joins TRBV19 and TRBJ2-3, with 12 bases lining up with TRBD2. Germline assignment: CDR1 LNHDA and CDR2 SQIVND (reference sequence). This CDR3 has 18 amino acids. V dropped 0 bases and J dropped 2; count of bases not matched to a gene: 6. The CDR3: CASSIDASGRAVTDTQYF. Here the CDR3 DNA reads TGTGCCAGTAGTATAGATGCTAGCGGGAGGGCCGTCACAGATACGCAGTATTTT.

The V and J genes are TRBV7-9 and TRBJ2-1, with 8 bases lining up with TRBD1. After removal of 5 bases from V and 10 bases from J, the junction contained 13 bases not matched to a gene. The germline gives CDR1 SEHNR, CDR2 FQNEAQ (reference sequence). The CDR3 consists of 15 residues. CDR3 coding DNA: TGTGCCAGCAGCCCTAGACAGGGGCACTTCGGGGAGCAGTTCTTC. This sequence encodes CASSPRQGHFGEQFF.

This clone occurred once. At the DNA level, this CDR3 is encoded by other sequences in the same sample as well. The gene calls are TRBV4-1 and TRBJ2-7; D gene uncertain. The germline V and J ends were trimmed by 1 base and 4 bases, with 11 bases remaining between them. Germline V gene lookup returns CDR1 MGHRA and CDR2 YSYEKL. The CDR3 extends over 14 amino acids. DNA of the CDR3: TGCGCCAGCAGCCAAGGTCTGGCTGAATACGAGCAGTACTTC. Encoded protein: CASSQGLAEYEQYF.